This entry lists 26 T cell receptor beta chains sequenced from one sample in a study of identical twins. Each CDR3 protein is one row after TCRdb ran MiXCR on the 5' RACE reads. This sample yields roughly 540,000 distinct CDR3 sequences, of which 22% are seen a single time; roughly 0.91% belongs to the top ten. The sample was also linked to a second study, of T cells expressing NK-cell markers.

Specimen: CD4+ T cells sorted from blood. These receptors all stem from a young woman in good health.

The V call is TRBV7-9, the J call TRBJ2-1; D ambiguous. V shed 6 bases and J shed 4 bases, with 13 bases lying between them. This CDR3 spans 14 amino acids. Germline values: CDR1 SEHNR, CDR2 FQNEAQ (reference sequence). The CDR3: CASSLGLVYNEQFF. Here the CDR3 DNA reads TGTGCCAGCAGTCTAGGTTTGGTGTACAATGAGCAGTTCTTC.

In its sample, this clonotype was seen many times. This rearrangement joins TRBV6-5 to TRBJ1-2, with D tentatively TRBD1 (5 bases). V lost 0 bases and J lost 4, with 6 bases in between. Germline V gene lookup returns CDR1 MNHEY and CDR2 SVGAGI. The CDR3 covers 13 residues. The CDR3 DNA follows: TGTGCCAGCAGTTACTCGCAGGGCTATGGCTACACCTTC. The encoded protein is CASSYSQGYGYTF.

This clonotype was detected only a few times. J is TRBJ2-7 and V is TRBV11-2; 7 nucleotides agree with TRBD1. CDR1 and CDR2 from the germline V gene are SGHAT and FQNNGV. The V segment lost 8 bases and the J segment 6 bases; nucleotides outside the gene matches: 10. The CDR3 has 13 residues. The CDR3 here is CASARDRWSEQYF. The CDR3 region has the DNA TGTGCCAGCGCCCGGGACAGATGGAGCGAGCAGTACTTC.

This clonotype came up a few times. The chain links TRBV30 to TRBJ2-2, with TRBD1 as a possible D gene (7 bases). The CDR3 loop spans 17 amino acids. Germline assignment: CDR1 GTSNPN and CDR2 SVGIG (reference sequence). The V gene lost 0 bases and the J gene lost 5 bases, with 19 bases spanning the gap. The CDR3 sequence: CAWSVPGGPRGTGELFF. CDR3 nucleotide sequence: TGTGCCTGGAGTGTCCCAGGGGGGCCGAGAGGGACCGGGGAGCTGTTTTTT. The full variable domain, with the rest looked up from reference TRBV30 and TRBJ2-2, is SQTIHQWPATLVQPVGSPLSLECTVEGTSNPNLYWYRQAAGRGLQLLFYSVGIGQISSEVPQNLSASRPQDRQFILSSKKLLLSDSGFYLCAWSVPGGPRGTGELFFGEGSRLTVL.

This chain uses TRBV7-2 with TRBJ2-5, with TRBD2 matching 11 bases. Germline trimming cut 7 bases from V and 5 bases from J; bases unmatched to any gene: 12. The CDR3 covers 16 residues. Germline V gene sequence: CDR1 SGHTA, CDR2 FQGNSA. CDR3 sequence: CASTRSGRAVSETQYF. CDR3 nucleotides: TGTGCCAGCACCCGTAGCGGGAGGGCCGTGTCGGAGACCCAGTACTTC.

Only a few counts were recorded for this clonotype. This chain joins TRBV7-2 and TRBJ2-7; 11 bases agree with TRBD2. The CDR3 is 15 residues long. J gave up 2 bases and V 6 bases, and 6 bases lay outside the gene matches. Germline CDR1 reads SGHTA; CDR2 reads FQGNSA. The CDR3 nucleotides read TGTGCCAGCAGTGTTCCGGGACTAGCGGCCTACGAGCAGTACTTC. It translates to CASSVPGLAAYEQYF.

This clonotype has a count of ten or more. The chain couples TRBV29-1 to TRBJ1-1; D is undetermined. Between the trimmed V and J ends, which lost 5 bases and 1 base, there was a span of 5 bases. This CDR3 region has 11 residues. Germline assignment: CDR1 SQVTM and CDR2 ANQGSEA. The CDR3 sequence is CSVRQNTEAFF. Written as DNA, the CDR3 is TGCAGCGTTAGACAGAACACTGAAGCTTTCTTT.

This clonotype showed up just a few times. The rearrangement links TRBV29-1 to TRBJ2-1; TRBD2 agrees at 9 bases. CDR3 length: 14 residues. After removal of 5 bases from V and 8 bases from J, the junction contained 10 bases not matched to a gene. Germline V gives CDR1 SQVTM, CDR2 ANQGSEA. As DNA, the CDR3 is TGCAGCGTTCATCAGCGGGGGGAACGACATGAGCAGTTCTTC. Its protein product is CSVHQRGERHEQFF.

This clonotype came up a few times. The J gene is TRBJ1-2, the V gene TRBV21-1. TRBV21-1 is flagged as a pseudogene. This CDR3 is 15 amino acids long. DNA for the CDR3: TGTGCCAGCAGCAAGGATTCCTCGGGTCGACGGGGCTACACCTTC. Its translation is CASSKDSSGRRGYTF.

The genes are TRBV20-1 and TRBJ2-7, with a weak D call TRBD2 (5 bases). Trimming cost V 7 bases and J 0 bases, with 13 bases left between them. In germline, CDR1 is DFQATT, CDR2 SNEGSKA (reference sequence). The CDR3 is made up of 13 amino acids. This chain's CDR3 is CSGKRSGSYEQYF. As DNA, the CDR3 is TGCAGTGGTAAGCGGTCCGGCTCCTACGAGCAGTACTTC.

This sequence joins TRBV10-1 and TRBJ2-2; D gene uncertain. CDR1 is WNHNN and CDR2 is SYGVQD in the germline V gene (reference sequence). V gave up 2 bases and J gave up 6 bases, with 4 bases separating them. The CDR3 is made up of 12 amino acids. CDR3 sequence (DNA): TGCGCCAGCAGTGAGCAGCCCGGGGAGCTGTTTTTT. It specifies CASSEQPGELFF.

This clonotype was observed a handful of times. This chain links TRBV20-1 with TRBJ2-7; TRBD1 matches 7 bases. This CDR3 has 13 amino acids. The germline V gene has CDR1 DFQATT and CDR2 SNEGSKA (reference sequence). V was clipped by 5 bases and J by 2 bases; unmatched bases: 6. This CDR3 reads CSAAGTVTYEQYF. CDR3 coding DNA: TGCAGTGCTGCCGGGACAGTTACCTACGAGCAGTACTTC.

This clonotype has a count of ten or more. The chain joins TRBV5-1 to TRBJ2-7; TRBD1 matches at 7 bases. This CDR3 has 13 residues. Germline CDR1 SGHRS, CDR2 YFSETQ. The junction had 4 bases not matched to a gene; V was cut back by 5 bases and J by 2 bases. The CDR3: CASSAGTAYEQYF. The CDR3 coding sequence is TGCGCCAGCAGTGCCGGGACAGCCTACGAGCAGTACTTC.

The genes are TRBV9 and TRBJ2-2, with TRBD1 matching over 7 bases. The J segment lost 11 bases and the V segment lost 2 bases, leaving 3 bases of the junction unmatched. CDR3 length: 12 residues. Germline-derived CDR1 and CDR2 are SGDLS and YYNGEE. The CDR3 DNA reads as TGTGCCAGCAGCGTCAGACAGGGTGAGCTGTTTTTT. This codes for CASSVRQGELFF. Full variable domain (missing parts from reference TRBV9 and TRBJ2-2): DSGVTQTPKHLITATGQRVTLRCSPRSGDLSVYWYQQSLDQGLQFLIQYYNGEERAKGNILERFSAQQFPDLHSELNLSSLELGDSALYFCASSVRQGELFFGEGSRLTVL.

This clonotype has more than one count but fewer than ten. The V call is TRBV6-6, the J call TRBJ2-1; D is ambiguous. Trimming stripped 11 bases from V and 6 bases from J, with 14 bases between. The V gene's germline CDR1 is MNHNY and CDR2 SVGAGI (reference sequence). The CDR3 is 12 residues long. The CDR3 loop is CAVKTDVNEQFF. CDR3 nucleotide sequence: TGTGCCGTCAAGACGGACGTCAATGAGCAGTTCTTC.

The rearrangement uses TRBV2 and TRBJ2-3, with unresolved D. This CDR3 spans 14 amino acids. V lost 4 bases to trimming and J lost 2 bases, with 10 bases between them. From germline, CDR1 is SNHLY and CDR2 FYNNEI. The CDR3 DNA reads TGTGCCAGCAGTGTGAGACCCTACACAGATACGCAGTATTTT. Its translation is CASSVRPYTDTQYF.

This clonotype was found a few times. The V gene is TRBV6-5, the J gene TRBJ2-7; TRBD1 or TRBD2 may be the D gene (5 bases each). The CDR3 length is 15 residues. Trimming took off 0 bases at V and 2 bases at J, with 11 bases between the two ends. CDR1 is MNHEY and CDR2 is SVGAGI in the germline V gene. The CDR3 protein is CASSYSGPRAYEQYF. CDR3 nucleotides: TGTGCCAGCAGTTACTCGGGACCCCGGGCCTACGAGCAGTACTTC.

V and J are TRBV11-2 and TRBJ1-2; D unclear. CDR3 size: 14 residues. Germline CDR1 reads SGHAT; CDR2 reads FQNNGV. Trimming removed 1 base at V and 7 bases at J, with 13 bases between. The CDR3 is CASSLGLADGGYTF. For the CDR3, the DNA is TGTGCCAGCAGCTTAGGGCTCGCGGATGGTGGCTACACCTTC.

This clonotype was seen a few times. The chain combines TRBV5-6 with TRBJ2-7; 8 positions match TRBD2. Germline trimming cut 4 bases from V and 5 bases from J; bases unmatched to any gene: 11. CDR1 and CDR2 from the germline V gene are SGHDT and YYEEEE. The CDR3 totals 15 residues. The CDR3 loop is CASSPGGREVDEQYF. The CDR3 region has the DNA TGTGCCAGCAGCCCGGGTGGGCGGGAGGTCGACGAGCAGTACTTC.

J is TRBJ2-1 and V is TRBV5-1; D call uncertain. CDR1 and CDR2 (germline): SGHRS, YFSETQ. Trimming pared 0 bases from V and 10 bases from J, leaving 14 bases between. This CDR3 is built from 14 residues. In DNA form, the CDR3 reads TGCGCCAGCAGCTTGGCGGGCAGTAGGTGGGAGCAGTTCTTC. Translating it yields CASSLAGSRWEQFF.

The chain has TRBV12-3 or TRBV12-4 and TRBJ2-2, with 9 bases fitting TRBD1. V lost 7 bases, J lost 6 bases, and 12 bases stayed unmatched. CDR3 length: 16 amino acids. The CDR3 nucleotides are TGTGCCAGCACCCCCGGGGCGGGACAGGGTCCCGGGGAGCTGTTTTTT. Its protein is CASTPGAGQGPGELFF.

This clonotype was detected once. The chain has TRBV11-2 and TRBJ2-2; D might be TRBD1 (6 bases). Germline V CDR1 and CDR2: SGHAT, FQNNGV. The CDR3 contains 15 residues. Trimming took 4 bases from V and 4 from J, leaving 13 bases between them. The CDR3 nucleotides read TGTGCCAGCAGCTCCCTACAGGGTAGCACCGGGGAGCTGTTTTTT. It is translated as CASSSLQGSTGELFF.

This clonotype showed up just a few times. The chain carries TRBV5-1 and TRBJ2-2, with D possibly TRBD1 on 7 matching bases. Trimming removed 3 bases at V and 3 bases at J, with 12 bases between. Germline V CDR1 and CDR2: SGHRS, YFSETQ. CDR3 length equals 15 residues. The CDR3 DNA is TGCGCCAGCAGCTCGACAGGGACTTACACCGGGGAGCTGTTTTTT. Amino acids: CASSSTGTYTGELFF. The full variable domain, its missing parts supplied by reference TRBV5-1 and TRBJ2-2, is KAGVTQTPRYLIKTRGQQVTLSCSPISGHRSVSWYQQTPGQGLQFLFEYFSETQRNKGNFPGRFSGRQFSNSRSEMNVSTLELGDSALYLCASSSTGTYTGELFFGEGSRLTVL.

This clonotype was detected a few times. The chain is built from TRBV20-1 and TRBJ2-1; 7 bases map to TRBD1. The CDR3 is 14 residues long. Unmatched junction bases numbered 11, after V lost 2 bases and J lost 10 bases. Germline-derived CDR1 and CDR2 are DFQATT and SNEGSKA (reference sequence). CDR3 sequence (DNA): TGCAGTGCTAGATCCCCTCGGACAGGAGAAGAGCAGTTCTTC. Translated, it gives CSARSPRTGEEQFF.

This clonotype was found many times. The chain couples TRBV12-3 or TRBV12-4 to TRBJ2-2, with D unclear. The CDR3 loop spans 14 amino acids. V lost 8 bases and J lost 3, with 13 bases in between. The CDR3 loop is CASLGPRDTGELFF. CDR3 DNA: TGTGCCAGCTTAGGACCCCGCGACACCGGGGAGCTGTTTTTT.

This clonotype showed up just a few times. The chain links TRBV29-1 to TRBJ2-1; 15 nucleotides agree with TRBD2. The trim removed 7 bases at V and 3 bases at J, leaving 10 bases unmatched. This CDR3 has 17 amino acids. In germline, CDR1 is SQVTM, CDR2 ANQGSEA. CDR3 amino acids: CSAQPGTSGGYYNEQFF. The DNA for the CDR3 is TGCAGCGCCCAACCCGGGACTAGCGGGGGGTACTACAATGAGCAGTTCTTC.